The 30 T cell receptor beta chains presented below share a single source sample, sequenced in a study of CD8 T cells in Susac syndrome. Reverse transcription of roughly 0.5 to 1 ug RNA was carried out with random hexamers. TCRdb reprocessed the immunoSEQ multiplex PCR reads with MiXCR, giving one entry per CDR3 protein. The sample records 100,000 or so distinct CDR3 sequences, around 90% being singletons. The material sequenced was CD4+ T cells from PBMCs. Receptors originate from a human donor in good health.

The chain recombines TRBV6-2 or TRBV6-3 with TRBJ2-3, with TRBD1 matching over 7 bases. This CDR3 spans 14 amino acids. CDR1 and CDR2 (germline): MNHEY, SVGEGT. The trim removed 10 bases at V and 4 bases at J, leaving 11 bases unmatched. CDR3 sequence reads: CATGRQGLADTQYF. The CDR3 DNA follows: TGTGCCACCGGTCGACAGGGCTTGGCAGATACGCAGTATTTT.

The chain employs TRBV3-1 and TRBJ1-2; 11 bases map to TRBD1. This CDR3 has 13 residues. The trim removed 8 bases at V and 2 bases at J, leaving 1 base unmatched. In germline, CDR1 is LGHDT, CDR2 YNNKEL (reference sequence). The CDR3 nucleotides are TGTGCCAGCGGACAGGGGGCCAACTATGGCTACACCTTC. It specifies CASGQGANYGYTF.

The J gene is TRBJ2-3, the V gene TRBV4-3, with D possibly TRBD1 on 7 matching bases. The germline V and J ends were trimmed by 4 bases and 0 bases, with 14 bases remaining between them. The CDR3 length is 16 residues. Germline V gene sequence: CDR1 LGHNA, CDR2 YSLEER. The DNA for the CDR3 is TGCGCCAGCAGCCCGAGACAGGGAGGTAGCACAGATACGCAGTATTTT. Its translation: CASSPRQGGSTDTQYF.

J is TRBJ1-6 and V is TRBV6-2 or TRBV6-3, with 9 bases that match TRBD1. Looked up from germline, CDR1 is MNHEY and CDR2 is SVGEGT. CDR3 length: 17 residues. Trimming at V came to 5 bases and at J to 0 bases, leaving 5 bases not matched to a gene. CDR3 in amino acids: CASSRGQGSSYNSPLHF. CDR3 nucleotides: TGTGCCAGCAGTCGAGGACAGGGGAGCTCCTATAATTCACCCCTCCACTTT.

The chain joins TRBV20-1 to TRBJ2-5; 9 bases are a match to TRBD2. The CDR3 totals 16 residues. CDR1 and CDR2 (germline): DFQATT, SNEGSKA (reference sequence). Trimming at V came to 2 bases and at J to 1 base, leaving 8 bases not matched to a gene. The CDR3 DNA follows: TGCAGTGCTAGACGTGAGGCTAGCGGGGCCCAAGAGACCCAGTACTTC. Translated, it gives CSARREASGAQETQYF.

The V call is TRBV12-3 or TRBV12-4, the J call TRBJ2-5; D is possibly TRBD1 (5 bases). Between the trimmed V and J ends, which lost 6 bases and 6 bases, there was a span of 17 bases. The CDR3 totals 14 residues. For the CDR3, the DNA is TGTGCCAGCAGCACCGAAGGGGTCCCGAAGACCCAGTACTTC. Protein sequence: CASSTEGVPKTQYF.

The chain carries TRBV12-3 or TRBV12-4 and TRBJ2-2, with unresolved D. The length of the CDR3 is 12 residues. Between the trimmed V and J ends, which lost 10 bases and 6 bases, there was a span of 12 bases. The CDR3 DNA is TGTGCCAACCGGGCCCGGTCCGGGGAGCTGTTTTTT. Its protein product is CANRARSGELFF.

DNA for the CDR3: TGTGCCAGCAGTGAACTGTACGAGCAGTACTTC. Translated, it gives CASSELYEQYF. The gene calls are TRBV6-1 and TRBJ2-7; D call uncertain. CDR1 is MNHNS, CDR2 SASEGT, per germline. This CDR3 has 11 amino acids. Trimming pared 2 bases from V and 4 bases from J, leaving 3 bases between.

The chain joins TRBV20-1 to TRBJ2-1; 9 bases agree with TRBD1. Unmatched junction bases numbered 14, after V lost 5 bases and J lost 0 bases. CDR1 is DFQATT, CDR2 SNEGSKA, per germline (reference sequence). The CDR3 length is 18 residues. CDR3: CSAEVLGQGLYSYNEQFF. DNA of the CDR3: TGCAGTGCTGAGGTGTTGGGACAGGGACTTTACTCCTACAATGAGCAGTTCTTC.

The CDR3 coding sequence is TGCGCCAGCAGCTTACAGGGATTTGAGACCCAGTACTTC. Its protein is CASSLQGFETQYF. The chain joins TRBV5-1 to TRBJ2-5; D is possibly TRBD1 (6 bases). Between the trimmed V and J ends, which lost 2 bases and 5 bases, there was a span of 10 bases. Germline CDR1 SGHRS, CDR2 YFSETQ. CDR3 length: 13 residues.

This rearrangement joins TRBV20-1 to TRBJ1-2; a weak D match, TRBD1 (5 bases). CDR1 and CDR2 from the germline V gene are DFQATT and SNEGSKA (reference sequence). Trimming shortened V by 6 bases and J by 8 bases, and 22 bases separated the two germline ends. The CDR3 totals 14 residues. The CDR3 loop reads CSALDGARPDGYTF. CDR3 nucleotides: TGCAGTGCATTAGACGGGGCCAGGCCCGACGGCTACACCTTC.

V is TRBV21-1 and J is TRBJ2-3; TRBD1, the table's D call, was not compared with the DNA. TRBV21-1 is noted as a pseudogene. The CDR3 is 14 amino acids. CDR3 region: CASRPTGGSDTQYF. CDR3 sequence (DNA): TGTGCCAGCAGGCCGACAGGGGGTTCGGATACGCAGTATTTT.

The V and J genes are TRBV28 and TRBJ2-1; the D is unclear. The CDR3 runs to 13 residues. Per germline, CDR1 MDHEN and CDR2 SYDVKM. Trimming took 6 bases from V and 6 from J, leaving 12 bases between them. The CDR3 region has the DNA TGTGCCAGCAGACAACAGCAGCTCAATGAGCAGTTCTTC. Protein product: CASRQQQLNEQFF.

The V and J genes are TRBV4-3 and TRBJ1-6; no definite D call. This CDR3 is 16 amino acids long. V was trimmed by 2 bases and J by 4 bases, leaving 12 bases between them. The germline V gene encodes CDR1 LGHNA and CDR2 YSLEER. CDR3 DNA: TGCGCCAGCAGCCAAAGTTCCACAGTGTATAATTCACCCCTCCACTTT. The encoded protein is CASSQSSTVYNSPLHF.

The rearrangement joins TRBV29-1 to TRBJ2-1; the match to TRBD1 covers 8 bases. The V and J ends lost 3 bases and 2 bases, in that order; junction bases with no gene match: 6. CDR1 and CDR2 (germline): SQVTM, ANQGSEA. The CDR3 is made up of 15 amino acids. The DNA of the CDR3 is TGCAGCGTTGAGACAGGGGATCGCACCTACAATGAGCAGTTCTTC. This translates into CSVETGDRTYNEQFF.

The V gene is TRBV14, the J gene TRBJ2-7; D remains ambiguous. With 0 bases removed from V and 2 bases from J, the gap between germline ends came to 14 bases. The CDR3 consists of 16 residues. Germline CDR1 SGHDN, CDR2 FVKESK. This CDR3 reads CASSQDRRSNAYEQYF. As DNA, the CDR3 is TGTGCCAGCAGCCAAGATCGTCGGTCTAACGCCTACGAGCAGTACTTC.

This clonotype was detected only a few times. The rearrangement links TRBV29-1 to TRBJ2-3; D not certain. This CDR3 region has 11 residues. Per germline, CDR1 SQVTM and CDR2 ANQGSEA. Trimming removed 3 bases at V and 4 bases at J, with 5 bases between. Written as DNA, the CDR3 is TGCAGCGTTGATCCCGCAGATACGCAGTATTTT. Translated, it gives CSVDPADTQYF.

The rearrangement uses TRBV18 and TRBJ2-3, with a tentative D call TRBD2 (5 bases). Germline V gene data show CDR1 as KGHSH and CDR2 as LQKENI. Trimming removed 4 bases at V and 5 bases at J, with 16 bases between. This CDR3 contains 15 residues. This CDR3 reads CASSREGSGRDTQYF. The CDR3 DNA reads as TGTGCCAGCTCACGCGAGGGTTCGGGTCGAGATACGCAGTATTTT.

This chain links TRBV20-1 with TRBJ2-3; D tentatively fits TRBD1 or TRBD2 (6 bases each). The CDR3 has 16 amino acids. V dropped 3 bases and J dropped 0 bases, with 16 bases sitting between them. The germline V gene has CDR1 DFQATT and CDR2 SNEGSKA (reference sequence). The CDR3 DNA sequence: TGCAGTGCTAGCCCCTGGGGGGCTTTTAGCACAGATACGCAGTATTTT. Translating it yields CSASPWGAFSTDTQYF.

The rearrangement joins TRBV11-2 to TRBJ2-4; a weak D match, TRBD2 (5 bases). Germline V gene data show CDR1 as SGHAT and CDR2 as FQNNGV. Trimming cost V 1 base and J 2 bases, with 21 bases left between them. CDR3 length equals 19 residues. The CDR3 DNA is TGTGCCAGCAGCTTAGTGAAGAGGGAGAGTATGGGGACCAAAAACATTCAGTACTTC. This codes for CASSLVKRESMGTKNIQYF.

V gene TRBV6-1 combines with J gene TRBJ1-2; D ambiguous. The CDR3 consists of 15 residues. CDR1 is MNHNS and CDR2 is SASEGT in the germline V gene. V lost 2 bases and J lost 2, with 12 bases in between. The CDR3: CASSESTSGNYGYTF. CDR3 DNA sequence: TGTGCCAGCAGTGAATCTACTAGCGGGAACTATGGCTACACCTTC.

The chain recombines TRBV12-3 or TRBV12-4 with TRBJ2-3; D possibly corresponds to TRBD2 (6 bases). This CDR3 has 17 amino acids. Trimming cost V 1 base and J 2 bases, with 16 bases left between them. The CDR3 sequence: CASSLGRDLRPTDTQYF. As DNA, the CDR3 is TGTGCCAGCAGTTTAGGTCGGGACTTACGGCCCACAGATACGCAGTATTTT.

This clonotype was detected only once. DNA for the CDR3: TGTGCCTGGAGTGTAAGAGTGAACACTGAAGCTTTCTTT. It codes for CAWSVRVNTEAFF. The chain has TRBV30 and TRBJ1-1; D unresolved. The V gene's germline CDR1 is GTSNPN and CDR2 SVGIG (reference sequence). Trimming stripped 0 bases from V and 0 bases from J, with 5 bases between. The CDR3 has 13 amino acids.

V usage is TRBV9 and J usage is TRBJ2-7; tentatively, D is TRBD1 (6 bases). The germline V gene encodes CDR1 SGDLS and CDR2 YYNGEE. Trimming took 4 bases from V and 0 from J, leaving 14 bases between them. The CDR3 is made up of 15 amino acids. The CDR3 DNA sequence: TGTGCCAGCAGCTCCCACGGGACACCCTCCTACGAGCAGTACTTC. Its protein is CASSSHGTPSYEQYF.

The chain is built from TRBV25-1 and TRBJ2-7; maybe TRBD1 (7 bases). Trimming took off 5 bases at V and 4 bases at J, with 12 bases between the two ends. This CDR3 has 13 amino acids. Per germline, CDR1 MGHDK and CDR2 SYGVNS. The CDR3 sequence: CASSRQGGYEQYF. The CDR3 nucleotides are TGTGCCAGCAGTCGTCAGGGGGGTTACGAGCAGTACTTC.

The rearrangement links TRBV12-3 or TRBV12-4 to TRBJ1-2; D not resolved. The CDR3 runs 15 residues. The V end was cut by 7 bases, the J end by 1 base, with 16 bases between. DNA of the CDR3: TGTGCCAGCACCCCCGAGGTCGGGATTAACTATGGCTACACCTTC. This codes for CASTPEVGINYGYTF.

This chain connects TRBV7-2 to TRBJ1-5, with D unclear. This CDR3 is built from 15 residues. CDR1 SGHTA and CDR2 FQGNSA come from the germline V gene. Trimming shortened V by 7 bases and J by 1 base, and 14 bases separated the two germline ends. CDR3 nucleotides: TGTGCCAGCACCTGGTCGGCCAACAGCAATCAGCCCCAGCATTTT. It is translated as CASTWSANSNQPQHF.

This rearrangement joins TRBV19 to TRBJ2-5, with 7 positions matching TRBD1. CDR3 size: 14 residues. V gave up 3 bases and J gave up 2 bases; unmatched junction bases: 3. The germline V gene encodes CDR1 LNHDA and CDR2 SQIVND (reference sequence). The CDR3 sequence: CASSMGQQQETQYF. The DNA for the CDR3 is TGTGCCAGTAGTATGGGACAGCAACAAGAGACCCAGTACTTC.

The chain has TRBV20-1 and TRBJ2-5; TRBD1 agrees at 9 bases. CDR3 length: 15 residues. Germline loops: CDR1 DFQATT, CDR2 SNEGSKA (reference sequence). The J segment lost 7 bases and the V segment lost 0 bases, leaving 9 bases of the junction unmatched. CDR3 coding DNA: TGCAGTGCTAGAGACCTTGGACAGGGGAAGGTGACCCAGTACTTC. This encodes CSARDLGQGKVTQYF.

The rearrangement joins TRBV9 to TRBJ2-2; 8 nucleotides agree with TRBD1. Germline V gene sequence: CDR1 SGDLS, CDR2 YYNGEE. The CDR3 is made up of 15 amino acids. V dropped 0 bases and J dropped 4; count of bases not matched to a gene: 2. The CDR3 nucleotides are TGTGCCAGCAGCGTAGCGGACAGGGCCACCGGGGAGCTGTTTTTT. Amino acid sequence: CASSVADRATGELFF.